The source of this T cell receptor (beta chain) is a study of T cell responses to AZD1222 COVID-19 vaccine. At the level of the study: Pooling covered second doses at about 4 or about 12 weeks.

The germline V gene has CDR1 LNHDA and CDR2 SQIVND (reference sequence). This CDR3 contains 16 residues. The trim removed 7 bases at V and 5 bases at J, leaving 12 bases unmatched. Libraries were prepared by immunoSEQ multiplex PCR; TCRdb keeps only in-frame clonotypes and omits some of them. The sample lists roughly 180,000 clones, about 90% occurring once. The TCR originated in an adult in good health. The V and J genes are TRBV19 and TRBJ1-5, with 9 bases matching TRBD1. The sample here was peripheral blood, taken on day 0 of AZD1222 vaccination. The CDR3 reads CASIGRGQGIHQPQHF. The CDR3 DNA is TGTGCCAGTATCGGCCGGGGACAGGGAATTCATCAGCCCCAGCATTTT.